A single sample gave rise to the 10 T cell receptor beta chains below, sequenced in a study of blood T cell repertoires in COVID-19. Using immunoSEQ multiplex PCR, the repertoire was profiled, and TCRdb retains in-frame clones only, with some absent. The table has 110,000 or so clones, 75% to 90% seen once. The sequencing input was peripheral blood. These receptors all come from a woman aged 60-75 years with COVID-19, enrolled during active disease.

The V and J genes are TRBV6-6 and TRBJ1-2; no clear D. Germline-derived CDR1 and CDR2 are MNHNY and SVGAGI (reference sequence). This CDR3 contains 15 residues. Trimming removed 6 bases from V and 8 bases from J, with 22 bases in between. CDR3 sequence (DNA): TGTGCCAGCAGCCAAACCAAGATCCCCACGGAGGGCTACACCTTC. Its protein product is CASSQTKIPTEGYTF.

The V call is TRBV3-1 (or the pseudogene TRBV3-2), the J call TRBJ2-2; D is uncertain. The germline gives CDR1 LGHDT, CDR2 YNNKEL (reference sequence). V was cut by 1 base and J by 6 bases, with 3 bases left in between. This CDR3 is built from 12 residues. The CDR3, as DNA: TGTGCCAGCAGCCAAGGCGCCGGGGAGCTGTTTTTT. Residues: CASSQGAGELFF.

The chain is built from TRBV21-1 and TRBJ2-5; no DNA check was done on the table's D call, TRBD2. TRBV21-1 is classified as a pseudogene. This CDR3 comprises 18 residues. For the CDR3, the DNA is TGTGCCAGCAGCAAAGCGTTTTACCGTAGAGCCACAGCGGGCAGCCAGTACTTC. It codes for CASSKAFYRRATAGSQYF.

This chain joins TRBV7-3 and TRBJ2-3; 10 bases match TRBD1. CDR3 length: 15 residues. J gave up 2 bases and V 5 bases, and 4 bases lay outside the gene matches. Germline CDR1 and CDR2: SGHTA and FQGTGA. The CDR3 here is CASSPRQGATDTQYF. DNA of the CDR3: TGTGCCAGCAGCCCCCGACAGGGGGCCACAGATACGCAGTATTTT.

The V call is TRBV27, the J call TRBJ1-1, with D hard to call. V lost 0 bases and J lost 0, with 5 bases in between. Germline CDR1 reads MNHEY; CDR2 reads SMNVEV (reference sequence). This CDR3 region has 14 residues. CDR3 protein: CASSLSSVNTEAFF. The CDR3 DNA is TGTGCCAGCAGTTTATCGTCCGTGAACACTGAAGCTTTCTTT.

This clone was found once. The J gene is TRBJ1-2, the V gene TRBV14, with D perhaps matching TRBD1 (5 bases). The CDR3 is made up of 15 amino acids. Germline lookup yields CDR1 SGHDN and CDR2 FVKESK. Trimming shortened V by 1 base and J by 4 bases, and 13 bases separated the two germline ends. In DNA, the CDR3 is TGTGCCAGCAGCCAAGCCCCCGGGACTATCTATGGCTACACCTTC. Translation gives CASSQAPGTIYGYTF.

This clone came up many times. This chain's CDR3 is CASSLSPPSWEGNQPQHF. The DNA for the CDR3 is TGTGCCAGCAGTTTATCGCCCCCCTCTTGGGAGGGCAATCAGCCCCAGCATTTT. The chain couples TRBV27 to TRBJ1-5; D gene ambiguous. Germline-derived CDR1 and CDR2 are MNHEY and SMNVEV (reference sequence). Trimming cost V 0 bases and J 2 bases, with 17 bases left between them. The CDR3 is 18 residues long.

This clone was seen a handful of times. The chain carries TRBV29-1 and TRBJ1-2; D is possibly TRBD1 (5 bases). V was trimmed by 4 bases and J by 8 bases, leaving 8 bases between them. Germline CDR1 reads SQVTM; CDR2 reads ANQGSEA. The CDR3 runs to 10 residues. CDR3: CSVGGQGYTF. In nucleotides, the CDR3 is TGCAGCGTTGGGGGCCAAGGCTACACCTTC.

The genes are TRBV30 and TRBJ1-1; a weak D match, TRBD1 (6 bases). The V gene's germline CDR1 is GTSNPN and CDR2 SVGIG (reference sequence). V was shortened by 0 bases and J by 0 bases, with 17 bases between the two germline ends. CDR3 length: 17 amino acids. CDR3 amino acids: CAWSVAVWGQLNTEAFF. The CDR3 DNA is TGTGCCTGGAGTGTAGCTGTATGGGGACAATTGAACACTGAAGCTTTCTTT.

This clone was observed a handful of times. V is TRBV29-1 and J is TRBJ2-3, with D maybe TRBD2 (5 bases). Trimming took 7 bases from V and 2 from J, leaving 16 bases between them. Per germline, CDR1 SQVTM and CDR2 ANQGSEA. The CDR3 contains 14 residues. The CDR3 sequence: CSGDNRGLTDTQYF. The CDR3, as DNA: TGCAGCGGGGATAATCGCGGGCTCACAGATACGCAGTATTTT.